The clone carrying this TCR beta chain was seen only once. The antigen is not known. Assay: immunoSEQ multiplex PCR; the TCRdb copy retains only in-frame clones and omits some. The table has under 40,000 clones, roughly 87% seen once. The sample originates from a study of vaccination effects on CD4 cells after COVID-19. The V and J ends lost 3 bases and 2 bases, in that order; junction bases with no gene match: 8. This CDR3 comprises 16 residues. Germline lookup yields CDR1 LNHDA and CDR2 SQIVND (reference sequence). Culturing for about ten days preceded CD4+ T cell isolation. The sample was CD4+ T cells from PBMCs cultured without peptide, taken before COVID-19 vaccination. This TCR came from a human donor who received a COVID-19 vaccine. The V gene is TRBV19, the J gene TRBJ2-3, with 7 bases that match TRBD2. CDR3 residues: CASSIQPSGITDTQYF. CDR3 in DNA: TGTGCCAGTAGTATTCAGCCTAGCGGAATCACAGATACGCAGTATTTT.